Below, 15 T cell receptor beta chains from the same sample are listed, as sequenced in a study of T cell repertoires in cytomegalovirus infection. TCRdb itself ran the reads through MiXCR, one entry per CDR3 protein. The sample lists roughly 150,000 distinct CDR3 sequences; about 20% were seen once. Their cognate antigens are unknown. Sequenced here: CD8+ T cells from cultured PBMCs, sampled from culture after CMV antigen stimulation. These receptors originate from a human donor in good health (CMV status not recorded). Some clones in this sample may be carry-over from other donors' samples.

The gene calls are TRBV10-3 and TRBJ1-2, with D possibly matching TRBD1 (5 bases). The CDR3 spans 13 residues. Germline loops: CDR1 ENHRY, CDR2 SYGVKD. The V end lost 3 bases, the J end lost 8 bases, and 13 bases lay between the germline ends. As DNA, the CDR3 is TGTGCCATCAGTGAAAGACAGCTGGGGGGCTACACCTTC. This gives the protein CAISERQLGGYTF.

There are a few counts of this clonotype. The chain links TRBV27 to TRBJ2-2; D is possibly TRBD2 (5 bases). The germline V gene has CDR1 MNHEY and CDR2 SMNVEV (reference sequence). V lost 1 base and J lost 6, with 6 bases in between. The CDR3 sequence is 13 residues long. CDR3 in amino acids: CASSLWRAGELFF. The DNA of the CDR3 is TGTGCCAGCAGTTTATGGCGGGCCGGGGAGCTGTTTTTT.

This clonotype showed up just a few times. The V and J genes are TRBV11-2 and TRBJ1-2; D may be TRBD1 (6 bases). V lost 1 base and J lost 3, with 9 bases in between. The CDR3 covers 14 residues. Germline CDR1 is SGHAT and CDR2 is FQNNGV. The CDR3 DNA sequence: TGTGCCAGCAGCTTAGTAGGGGGGCACTATGGCTACACCTTC. Translation gives CASSLVGGHYGYTF.

The CDR3 DNA follows: TGTGCCAGCCACCAGGGCAGCGAGCAGTACTTC. Translating gives CASHQGSEQYF. The V call is TRBV27, the J call TRBJ2-7; a weak D match, TRBD1 (5 bases). This CDR3 spans 11 amino acids. The germline CDR1 and CDR2 sequences are MNHEY and SMNVEV (reference sequence). The ends were cut back, 8 bases at V and 6 bases at J, with 11 bases in the middle.

The chain is built from TRBV7-8 and TRBJ2-5, with no clear D. Per the germline V gene, CDR1 is SGHVS and CDR2 is FQNEAQ. The CDR3 contains 15 residues. The V and J ends lost 1 base and 2 bases respectively, with 11 bases between them. CDR3 region: CASSLERQLQETQYF. CDR3 DNA: TGTGCCAGCAGCTTAGAACGTCAACTGCAAGAGACCCAGTACTTC.

The chain employs TRBV6-1 and TRBJ2-1; TRBD2 agrees at 13 bases. J was trimmed by 5 bases and V by 8 bases; bases with no gene match: 3. CDR1 and CDR2 from the germline V gene are MNHNS and SASEGT. The CDR3 extends over 14 amino acids. The CDR3 reads CASRTSGGHNEQFF. Written as DNA, the CDR3 is TGTGCCAGCCGGACTAGCGGGGGACACAATGAGCAGTTCTTC.

This chain links TRBV6-2 or TRBV6-3 with TRBJ1-2; the D is unclear. Germline lookup yields CDR1 MNHEY and CDR2 SVGEGT. This CDR3 contains 11 residues. Trimming removed 10 bases from V and 7 bases from J, with 13 bases in between. For the CDR3, the DNA is TGTGCCATACAAGAGGAGCGTGGCTACACCTTC. Protein sequence: CAIQEERGYTF.

This clonotype was seen a few times. The chain employs TRBV4-3 and TRBJ1-2; D not certain. Trimming shortened V by 1 base and J by 2 bases, and 11 bases separated the two germline ends. The V gene's germline CDR1 is LGHNA and CDR2 YSLEER. The CDR3 runs 15 residues. The DNA of the CDR3 is TGCGCCAGCAGCCAAGGGCCAGGCCAAAACTATGGCTACACCTTC. Protein product: CASSQGPGQNYGYTF.

This chain links TRBV7-2 with TRBJ2-3; 9 bases are shared with TRBD2. Germline V gene lookup returns CDR1 SGHTA and CDR2 FQGNSA. This CDR3 comprises 15 residues. Trimming at V came to 4 bases and at J to 0 bases, leaving 2 bases not matched to a gene. This CDR3 reads CASSYSGSSTDTQYF. The CDR3 bases are TGTGCCAGCAGCTATAGCGGGAGTAGCACAGATACGCAGTATTTT.

This clonotype was detected only a few times. This chain uses TRBV6-1 with TRBJ2-2; D is unclear. V was cut by 1 base and J by 1 base, with 10 bases left in between. CDR1 is MNHNS, CDR2 SASEGT, per germline. The CDR3 has 16 amino acids. The CDR3 coding sequence is TGTGCCAGCAGTGAAGGACCCCCTATGAACACCGGGGAGCTGTTTTTT. This sequence encodes CASSEGPPMNTGELFF.

This clonotype appeared a few times. J is TRBJ2-7 and V is TRBV7-9; D uncertain. The germline gives CDR1 SEHNR, CDR2 FQNEAQ (reference sequence). CDR3 length: 17 residues. Trimming stripped 0 bases from V and 2 bases from J, with 17 bases between. The CDR3 nucleotides read TGTGCCAGCAGCTTAGCACCATGGGAAGAACAAACCTACGAGCAGTACTTC. Protein sequence: CASSLAPWEEQTYEQYF.

The chain links TRBV27 to TRBJ2-7; 11 bases align to TRBD1. The ends lost 4 bases at V and 6 bases at J; junction bases unmatched: 14. This CDR3 is built from 17 residues. Germline CDR1 and CDR2: MNHEY and SMNVEV (reference sequence). Written as DNA, the CDR3 is TGTGCCAGCAGTTCCCCCTCGACCGGGACAGGGGGTGGCGAGCAGTACTTC. This encodes CASSSPSTGTGGGEQYF.

The chain links TRBV19 to TRBJ2-7; D uncertain. Trimming cost V 2 bases and J 5 bases, with 13 bases left between them. Per germline, CDR1 LNHDA and CDR2 SQIVND (reference sequence). The CDR3 totals 14 residues. The CDR3 DNA sequence: TGTGCCAGTAGTATAAAGCCCAACAGCAACGAGCAGTACTTC. Translated: CASSIKPNSNEQYF. Full variable domain (rest looked up from reference TRBV19 and TRBJ2-7): DGGITQSPKYLFRKEGQNVTLSCEQNLNHDAMYWYRQDPGQGLRLIYYSQIVNDFQKGDIAEGYSVSREKKESFPLTVTSAQKNPTAFYLCASSIKPNSNEQYFGPGTRLTVT.

This chain uses TRBV27 with TRBJ2-7; 10 nucleotides line up with TRBD2. Germline V gene data show CDR1 as MNHEY and CDR2 as SMNVEV (reference sequence). Trimming removed 7 bases from V and 1 base from J; junction bases left unmatched: 10. The CDR3 spans 16 residues. This CDR3 reads CASTPSAGGQSYEQYF. CDR3 bases: TGTGCCAGCACCCCCTCAGCGGGGGGGCAATCCTACGAGCAGTACTTC.

This clonotype occurred a few times. The rearrangement links TRBV27 to TRBJ2-1; the match to TRBD1 covers 9 bases. In germline, CDR1 is MNHEY, CDR2 SMNVEV (reference sequence). This CDR3 has 15 residues. J was trimmed by 6 bases and V by 5 bases; bases with no gene match: 8. The CDR3 DNA follows: TGTGCCAGCAGTCACGGCCGGGACAGGGTCAATGAGCAGTTCTTC. Translation: CASSHGRDRVNEQFF.